Presented here are 17 T cell receptor beta chains from one specimen sequenced in a study of blood T cell repertoires in COVID-19. Profiling relied on immunoSEQ multiplex PCR, and the TCRdb table lists in-frame clones only, not all of them. Here the sample spans 270,000 or so clones, 80% to 90% being singletons. The sample comprised peripheral blood. The receptors were sampled from a woman between 45 and 65 years old who had recovered from COVID-19.

As DNA, the CDR3 is TGTGCCAGCAGTACCTCGGTAGTCGCCGGGGAGCTGTTTTTT. Translated, it gives CASSTSVVAGELFF. The rearrangement joins TRBV6-2 or TRBV6-3 to TRBJ2-2; D is uncertain. CDR3 length: 14 amino acids. The V end lost 5 bases, the J end lost 6 bases, and 13 bases lay between the germline ends. The germline V gene encodes CDR1 MNHEY and CDR2 SVGEGT.

This chain joins TRBV4-2 and TRBJ2-2; possibly TRBD1 for D (5 bases). Trimming took 0 bases from V and 1 from J, leaving 12 bases between them. Germline CDR1 is LGHNA and CDR2 is YNFKEQ. This CDR3 contains 17 residues. The CDR3 DNA is TGTGCCAGCAGCCAAGAGGGGTGGGGCCAGAACACCGGGGAGCTGTTTTTT. Protein: CASSQEGWGQNTGELFF.

This chain connects TRBV9 to TRBJ2-2; TRBD2 aligns across 7 bases. Germline CDR1 SGDLS, CDR2 YYNGEE. V shed 2 bases, J shed 7 bases, and the junction held 11 bases outside the gene matches. The CDR3 is 16 amino acids. CDR3 loop: CASSVYGLGRDGELFF. The CDR3 nucleotides read TGTGCCAGCAGCGTCTACGGACTGGGGAGGGACGGGGAGCTGTTTTTT.

This clone was picked up one time. This CDR3 is CASSWTSGGRNEQFF. CDR3 nucleotide sequence: TGCGCCAGCAGCTGGACTAGCGGGGGTCGGAATGAGCAGTTCTTC. The chain has TRBV5-1 and TRBJ2-1; the match to TRBD2 covers 13 bases. This CDR3 comprises 15 residues. V lost 3 bases, J lost 7 bases, and 4 bases stayed unmatched. CDR1 is SGHRS and CDR2 is YFSETQ in the germline V gene.

V usage is TRBV7-2 and J usage is TRBJ2-1, with a possible D match to TRBD2 (6 bases). Looked up from germline, CDR1 is SGHTA and CDR2 is FQGNSA. The V end lost 5 bases, the J end lost 6 bases, and 17 bases lay between the germline ends. The length of the CDR3 is 15 residues. DNA of the CDR3: TGTGCCAGCAGCCCGGACTACCATTCCGGCAATGAGCAGTTCTTC. It is translated as CASSPDYHSGNEQFF.

This sequence joins TRBV11-2 and TRBJ2-3; D gene unclear. This CDR3 is 15 amino acids long. V lost 3 bases to trimming and J lost 3 bases, with 13 bases between them. CDR1 is SGHAT, CDR2 FQNNGV, per germline. The CDR3 loop reads CASSFQDTATDTQYF. CDR3 nucleotide sequence: TGTGCCAGCAGCTTCCAGGATACAGCTACAGATACGCAGTATTTT.

The chain links TRBV12-3 or TRBV12-4 to TRBJ2-5; D perhaps matches TRBD2 (6 bases). The CDR3 has 13 residues. Trimming took off 5 bases at V and 6 bases at J, with 13 bases between the two ends. The CDR3 DNA reads as TGTGCCAGCAGTGGGCAGGAGGGGAAGACCCAGTACTTC. Protein: CASSGQEGKTQYF.

This clone was recorded at least ten times. The chain couples TRBV21-1 to TRBJ2-7; the table gives TRBD1 as D, unverified against the DNA. TRBV21-1 is a listed pseudogene. This CDR3 has 15 residues. The CDR3 loop is CASSIRPLYRHEQYF. In DNA form, the CDR3 reads TGTGCCAGCAGCATCAGGCCCCTATACAGGCACGAGCAGTACTTC.

Written as DNA, the CDR3 is TGTGCCAGCAGTCGAGGACAGGGTGAAGGCTACACCTTC. Its translation: CASSRGQGEGYTF. The chain uses TRBV28 and TRBJ1-2; 8 bases line up with TRBD1. The germline CDR1 and CDR2 sequences are MDHEN and SYDVKM. The CDR3 spans 13 residues. V shed 5 bases and J 8 bases; nucleotides not matched to a gene: 7.

In its sample, this clone was seen a few times. The chain carries TRBV10-1 and TRBJ2-7, with D perhaps matching TRBD2 (6 bases). The V end lost 2 bases, the J end lost 2 bases, and 7 bases lay between the germline ends. The CDR3 length is 13 residues. Germline CDR1 reads WNHNN; CDR2 reads SYGVQD (reference sequence). This CDR3 reads CASSERTTYEQYF. CDR3 bases: TGCGCCAGCAGTGAGAGGACTACCTACGAGCAGTACTTC.

This sequence joins TRBV19 and TRBJ2-7; maybe TRBD2 (5 bases). The CDR3 has 14 residues. Germline V gives CDR1 LNHDA, CDR2 SQIVND (reference sequence). Trimming cost V 5 bases and J 4 bases, with 15 bases left between them. The CDR3 nucleotides read TGTGCCAGTAGTCGTGTTTCGGGAACATACGAGCAGTACTTC. Translating it yields CASSRVSGTYEQYF.

This clone was observed a few times. The J gene is TRBJ1-4, the V gene TRBV7-2, with a tentative D call TRBD1 (6 bases). This CDR3 is 16 amino acids long. V dropped 5 bases and J dropped 3 bases, with 16 bases sitting between them. Germline assignment: CDR1 SGHTA and CDR2 FQGNSA. CDR3 sequence reads: CASSPRGRLANEKLFF. The CDR3 DNA follows: TGTGCCAGCAGCCCCAGGGGAAGGTTGGCTAATGAAAAACTGTTTTTT.

This chain connects TRBV3-1 (or the pseudogene TRBV3-2) to TRBJ1-3, with 7 nucleotides matching TRBD1. The CDR3 has 18 residues. Germline lookup yields CDR1 LGHDT and CDR2 YNNKEL (reference sequence). Trimming removed 2 bases from V and 4 bases from J; junction bases left unmatched: 14. The CDR3: CASSQRTQTGTSGNTIYF. CDR3 DNA sequence: TGTGCCAGCAGCCAACGGACCCAGACAGGGACATCCGGAAACACCATATATTTT.

V is TRBV29-1 and J is TRBJ1-2; D gene uncertain. The germline V gene encodes CDR1 SQVTM and CDR2 ANQGSEA. V lost 3 bases to trimming and J lost 8 bases, with 13 bases between them. The CDR3 has 12 amino acids. CDR3 nucleotides: TGCAGCGTTGATCTTCAGGAGGGCGGCTACACCTTC. This gives the protein CSVDLQEGGYTF.

The chain joins TRBV7-2 to TRBJ2-1; 10 positions agree with TRBD2. In germline, CDR1 is SGHTA, CDR2 FQGNSA. Trimming cost V 2 bases and J 10 bases; bases outside gene matches: 5. The CDR3 runs 14 residues. CDR3 sequence: CASSLITSGVEQFF. Written as DNA, the CDR3 is TGTGCCAGCAGCTTAATCACTAGCGGGGTAGAGCAGTTCTTC.

The genes are TRBV6-2 or TRBV6-3 and TRBJ1-5; D remains unclear. Germline V gene lookup returns CDR1 MNHEY and CDR2 SVGEGT. The CDR3 runs 14 residues. V lost 4 bases and J lost 6, with 13 bases in between. The CDR3: CASSLVAIGQPQHF. CDR3 DNA: TGTGCCAGCAGTTTAGTCGCCATTGGTCAGCCCCAGCATTTT.

The chain couples TRBV7-2 to TRBJ2-3, with 7 bases aligning to TRBD2. This CDR3 is 16 amino acids long. CDR1 is SGHTA, CDR2 FQGNSA, per germline. Germline trimming cut 2 bases from V and 7 bases from J; bases unmatched to any gene: 12. The DNA for the CDR3 is TGTGCCAGCAGCTTATTCGGCGGGAGTAATGTATATACGCAGTATTTT. Translated: CASSLFGGSNVYTQYF.